This TCR beta chain was documented in a study of T cell responses to AZD1222 COVID-19 vaccine. Assay used: immunoSEQ multiplex PCR; TCRdb lists only in-frame clones, some missing. The sample consists of over 90,000 clones, 86% of them appearing once. This CDR3 has 14 residues. The germline gives CDR1 MNHEY, CDR2 SMNVEV (reference sequence). Deletions cut 3 bases from V and 2 bases from J, with 11 bases between. The chain links TRBV27 to TRBJ2-7; TRBD1 might be the D (6 bases). Specimen: peripheral blood, collected on day 0 of AZD1222 vaccination. The TCR comes from an adult in good health. The CDR3 is CASSFGQGPYEQYF. The CDR3 DNA sequence: TGTGCCAGCAGTTTTGGGCAGGGGCCCTACGAGCAGTACTTC.